This T cell receptor beta chain was identified during a study of T cells in Graves' hyperthyroidism and ophthalmopathy. On the study more broadly: Peripheral blood collection took place at initial diagnosis, before any treatment. Study outcomes and limitations: Patients with ophthalmopathy were separated from those with stable hyperthyroidism by a 13 V-J model. Ophthalmopathy, which appeared later, was predicted by the model a median 6.5 months before onset. Most clonotypes that expanded in the thyroid above 0.001 also showed up in blood.

There are a few counts of this clonotype. Its target is not known. RNA transcripts gave rise to amplified TCR beta CDR3 regions. With the HTBI primer set, the TCR CDR3 went through a first round of RT-PCR. TCRdb reanalysed the multiplex PCR reads using MiXCR and keeps one entry per CDR3 protein. This table has 300,000 or so distinct CDR3 sequences, over 20% appearing once. After removal of 0 bases from V and 5 bases from J, the junction contained 5 bases not matched to a gene. This CDR3 comprises 16 residues. Per the germline V gene, CDR1 is MNHNY and CDR2 is SVGAGI (reference sequence). Material for sequencing was blood. This TCR was recovered from a woman in her forties or fifties with Graves' hyperthyroidism. The chain has TRBV6-6 and TRBJ2-2; 8 nucleotides line up with TRBD1. CDR3 loop: CASSYSTGARTGELFF. As DNA, the CDR3 is TGTGCCAGCAGTTACTCGACAGGGGCCCGAACCGGGGAGCTGTTTTTT.